The 3 T cell receptor beta chains below come from one sample, sequenced in a study of OX40 agonist ivuxolimab in advanced cancers. Assay used: immunoSEQ multiplex PCR; TCRdb lists only in-frame clones, some missing. This table has nearly 25,000 clones, under 85% appearing once. The sample in question was CD4+ or CD8+ T cells sorted from blood, obtained in a trial of the OX40 agonist ivuxolimab. The receptors shown here come from an adult with an advanced solid tumor such as melanoma, head and neck, liver or kidney cancer.

The V call is TRBV4-2, the J call TRBJ1-6; possibly TRBD1 for D (6 bases). V lost 3 bases and J 7 bases, leaving 22 bases between the germline ends. Germline V lookup: CDR1 LGHNA, CDR2 YNFKEQ. There are 18 residues in the CDR3. In DNA form, the CDR3 reads TGTGCCAGCAGCCACGGGCCCCAGACAGGATCGGAAAATTCACCCCTCCACTTT. This codes for CASSHGPQTGSENSPLHF.

This clone has a handful of counts. The rearrangement joins TRBV4-1 to TRBJ2-2; 11 bases agree with TRBD2. The length of the CDR3 is 18 residues. Germline values: CDR1 MGHRA, CDR2 YSYEKL. Germline trimming cut 4 bases from V and 4 bases from J; bases unmatched to any gene: 11. CDR3 sequence reads: CASSPLILAGDPTGELFF. The CDR3 bases are TGCGCCAGCAGCCCACTTATACTAGCGGGGGACCCCACCGGGGAGCTGTTTTTT.

This chain uses TRBV5-1 with TRBJ2-5, with 7 bases that match TRBD2. Germline CDR1 and CDR2: SGHRS and YFSETQ. The trim removed 0 bases at V and 11 bases at J, leaving 4 bases unmatched. The CDR3 is 12 amino acids. CDR3 sequence reads: CASSLVGREQYF. CDR3 DNA: TGCGCCAGCAGCTTGGTAGGGAGGGAGCAGTACTTC. The whole variable domain, remainder taken from reference TRBV5-1 and TRBJ2-5, is KAGVTQTPRYLIKTRGQQVTLSCSPISGHRSVSWYQQTPGQGLQFLFEYFSETQRNKGNFPGRFSGRQFSNSRSEMNVSTLELGDSALYLCASSLVGREQYFGPGTRLLVL.